This TCR beta chain was recorded in a study of T-cell memory formation after mild COVID-19. About the research overall: Largely donor-specific sequence clusters came from two donors. Study results and caveats: A subset of responding clones appeared in pre-infection memory, suggesting cross-reactive memory joined.

This clonotype has a handful of counts. What it binds is not known. Constant-segment-primed 5'RACE gave TCR alpha and TCR beta cDNA libraries with sample barcodes and UMIs. TCRdb called the 5' RACE reads again in MiXCR, with one record for every CDR3 protein. The profile covers roughly 130,000 distinct CDR3 sequences, with about a sixth appearing a single time and roughly 5.3% taken by the ten largest. Sequenced: PBMCs or a T cell subset sorted from them (not recorded which). The sequence was obtained from a man aged 18 to 29 who had mild COVID-19 (a few samples of this study predate the infection). Cell type and time point are not known.

CDR3 in amino acids: CASSKGDRSSYEQYV. CDR3 nucleotide sequence: TGTGCCAGCAGCAAAGGGGACCGAAGCTCTTACGAGCAGTACGTC. The chain joins TRBV21-1 to TRBJ2-7; TRBD1 is the table's D call, not checked against the DNA. TRBV21-1 is an annotated pseudogene. This CDR3 region has 15 residues.